This T cell receptor (beta chain) is drawn from a study of Ad26.COV2.S vaccination and SARS-CoV-2 variants. Study context: Donor got 5x10^10 or 1x10^11 viral particles of Ad26.COV2.S.

Concerning this clone: Antigen: not known.

The germline gives CDR1 MNHEY, CDR2 SMNVEV (reference sequence). The V gene lost 2 bases and the J gene lost 6 bases, with 5 bases spanning the gap. The CDR3 has 11 amino acids. The treatment was: roughly 18 received Ad26.COV2.S at low or high dose, single or two shots; several received placebo; per-sample allocation not given. Sampling took place 63 days after the first vaccine or placebo injection. The repertoire was sequenced with immunoSEQ multiplex PCR; TCRdb's copy has only in-frame clones and lacks some. The sample yields roughly 420,000 clones, over 75% seen once. Findings and caveats of the study: Researchers reported similar non-spike TCR breadth in vaccine and placebo recipients. Relative to placebo recipients, vaccine recipients exhibited elevated spike-specific TCR breadth. In TCR breadth and depth analyses, total T cell responses may have been underestimated.

This receptor was taken from a person aged 18-65 years who received the Ad26.COV2.S COVID-19 vaccine or a placebo. This specimen consisted of peripheral blood, obtained in a trial of Ad26.COV2.S vaccine versus placebo. The gene calls are TRBV27 and TRBJ2-7, with unresolved D. DNA of the CDR3: TGTGCCAGCAGTTTAGGGTCCGAGCAGTACTTC. Encoded protein: CASSLGSEQYF.